These 3 T cell receptor beta chains were sequenced from one sample in a study of cytomegalovirus exposure and HLA in healthy donors. PCR used 60 Vbeta primers and 13 Jbeta primers. Clones were sequenced by immunoSEQ multiplex PCR, and TCRdb holds only the in-frame ones, with some missing. The repertoire includes about 200,000 clones, about 81% of them detected once, and 5.5% to 7.5% sits in the top ten. Sequences were obtained from PBMCs. Source of these receptors: a man in his forties in good health and CMV-seropositive.

The V and J genes are TRBV13 and TRBJ1-2; D possibly corresponds to TRBD1 (5 bases). The germline V gene encodes CDR1 PRHDT and CDR2 FYEKMQ (reference sequence). The CDR3 is 15 residues long. V lost 1 base to trimming and J lost 5 bases, with 14 bases between them. The chain's CDR3 is CASSLASDNTYGYTF. The CDR3, as DNA: TGTGCCAGCAGCTTAGCTTCGGACAACACATATGGCTACACCTTC.

The rearrangement joins TRBV14 to TRBJ1-6, with no clear D. This CDR3 has 15 residues. Germline CDR1 is SGHDN and CDR2 is FVKESK. V was shortened by 1 base and J by 9 bases, with 13 bases between the two germline ends. DNA of the CDR3: TGTGCCAGCAGCCAAGGAGGGTCCTGGGGTTCACCCCTCCACTTT. It translates to CASSQGGSWGSPLHF.

This clone has just a few counts. The chain carries TRBV6-1 and TRBJ2-2; 7 bases agree with TRBD1. Germline CDR1 is MNHNS and CDR2 is SASEGT. The trim removed 2 bases at V and 5 bases at J, leaving 8 bases unmatched. The CDR3 has 16 residues. The CDR3 DNA reads TGTGCCAGCAGTGAATGGGCAGGGGGAGAAACCGGGGAGCTGTTTTTT. It specifies CASSEWAGGETGELFF.